The present T cell receptor beta chain was sequenced within a study of blood T cell repertoires in COVID-19. About the study: Both acute and convalescent COVID-19 samples were obtained from the United States, Italy and Spain. The analysed material was cDNA or gDNA that came from T cells, B-cell-depleted T cells, or PBMCs.

Deletions cut 5 bases from V and 7 bases from J, with 17 bases between. The germline CDR1 and CDR2 sequences are MNHEY and SMNVEV (reference sequence). The length of the CDR3 is 14 residues. Original data processing: Amplification of reference gene primers was used by the study to estimate nucleated cell counts. This table comes from immunoSEQ multiplex PCR, and its TCRdb copy is limited to in-frame clones, with some not included. V, J and clone size are those of that table, while D and trimming were read from the DNA. The table shows roughly 100,000 clones, with approximately 89% occurring only once.

Sequencing was done on a sample of peripheral blood. This chain uses TRBV27 with TRBJ1-2; a weak D match, TRBD1 (6 bases). The clonotype comes from a woman aged 80 or older in a cohort sampled during active COVID-19. The CDR3 region has the DNA TGTGCCAGCAGTCCCATGGGGGCGGTTGGTGGCTACACCTTC. It codes for CASSPMGAVGGYTF.